The source of this T cell receptor (beta chain) is a study of T cells of healthy individuals. Trimming pared 7 bases from V and 6 bases from J, leaving 21 bases between. The CDR3 totals 15 residues. A single record per CDR3 protein comes from TCRdb applying MiXCR to the 5' RACE reads. The sample has tens of thousands of distinct CDR3 sequences, 15% to 20% seen once. This clonotype came up many times. The chain has TRBV12-3 or TRBV12-4 and TRBJ1-2, with D tentatively TRBD1 (5 bases). The TCR sequence derives from a human donor in good health. The DNA for the CDR3 is TGTGCCAGCACAGGTCCCTTTCCGGGGACCGATGGCTACACCTTC. Its translation is CASTGPFPGTDGYTF.